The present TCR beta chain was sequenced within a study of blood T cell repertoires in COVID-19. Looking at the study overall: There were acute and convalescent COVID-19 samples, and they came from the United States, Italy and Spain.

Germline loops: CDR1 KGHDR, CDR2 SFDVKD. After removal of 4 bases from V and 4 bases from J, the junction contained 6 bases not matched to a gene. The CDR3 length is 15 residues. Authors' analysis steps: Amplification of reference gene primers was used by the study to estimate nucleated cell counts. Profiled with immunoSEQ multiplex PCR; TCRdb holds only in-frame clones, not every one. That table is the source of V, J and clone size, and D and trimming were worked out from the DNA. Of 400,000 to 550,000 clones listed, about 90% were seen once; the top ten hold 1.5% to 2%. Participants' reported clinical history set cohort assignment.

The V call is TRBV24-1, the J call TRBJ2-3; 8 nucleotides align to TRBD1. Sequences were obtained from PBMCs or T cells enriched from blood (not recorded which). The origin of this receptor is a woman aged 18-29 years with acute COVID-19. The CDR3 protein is CATSDPGGGSDTQYF. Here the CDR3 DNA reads TGTGCCACCAGTGACCCAGGGGGCGGATCAGATACGCAGTATTTT.